What follows are 26 T cell receptor beta chains derived from one specimen sequenced in a study of response to subunit inactivated influenza vaccine. Via MiXCR, TCRdb re-called the RT-PCR reads, giving one row per CDR3 protein. The sample contains some 480,000 distinct CDR3 sequences, 9.5% to 12% of which appear only once. The specimen was PBMCs from blood, collected roughly 48 days after vaccination. These receptors were obtained from a man aged 45-65 years who received an inactivated influenza vaccine.

This clonotype showed up many times. This chain links TRBV20-1 with TRBJ2-5, with D possibly being TRBD1 or TRBD2 (5 bases each). Germline V gene lookup returns CDR1 DFQATT and CDR2 SNEGSKA (reference sequence). Trimming removed 1 base at V and 4 bases at J, with 13 bases between. The CDR3 extends over 14 amino acids. CDR3 protein: CSARAGSGRETQYF. In DNA form, the CDR3 reads TGCAGTGCTAGAGCGGGATCAGGGAGAGAGACCCAGTACTTC.

This clonotype was seen more than once but under ten times. The chain is built from TRBV29-1 and TRBJ2-2, with 11 bases aligning to TRBD2. The V gene's germline CDR1 is SQVTM and CDR2 ANQGSEA. CDR3 length equals 16 residues. The junction had 12 bases not matched to a gene; V was cut back by 5 bases and J by 7 bases. The CDR3 loop is CSVIGTSGASHGELFF. The CDR3 coding sequence is TGCAGCGTTATAGGGACTAGCGGAGCCTCACACGGGGAGCTGTTTTTT.

In its sample, this clonotype was seen a few times. In nucleotides, the CDR3 is TGCGCCAGCAGCCGGGGACAGGGGAGCCACTCTGGGGCCAACGTCCTGACTTTC. This codes for CASSRGQGSHSGANVLTF. This sequence joins TRBV5-1 and TRBJ2-6; 10 nucleotides agree with TRBD1. J gave up 0 bases and V 4 bases, and 7 bases lay outside the gene matches. The germline V gene encodes CDR1 SGHRS and CDR2 YFSETQ. CDR3 size: 18 residues. The full variable domain, rest sourced from reference TRBV5-1 and TRBJ2-6, is KAGVTQTPRYLIKTRGQQVTLSCSPISGHRSVSWYQQTPGQGLQFLFEYFSETQRNKGNFPGRFSGRQFSNSRSEMNVSTLELGDSALYLCASSRGQGSHSGANVLTFGAGSRLTVL.

The chain couples TRBV11-2 to TRBJ2-7; TRBD1 matches 11 bases. This CDR3 contains 16 residues. Germline V lookup: CDR1 SGHAT, CDR2 FQNNGV. Unmatched junction bases numbered 9, after V lost 4 bases and J lost 4 bases. This CDR3 reads CASSSMRDRGSYEQYF. The CDR3 nucleotides read TGTGCCAGCAGCTCCATGAGGGACAGGGGGTCTTACGAGCAGTACTTC.

The V gene is TRBV12-3 or TRBV12-4, the J gene TRBJ1-2, with 7 positions matching TRBD1. J was trimmed by 5 bases and V by 8 bases; bases with no gene match: 11. This CDR3 has 14 amino acids. The CDR3 sequence: CASGGGTDSYGYTF. The CDR3 DNA reads as TGTGCCAGCGGGGGGGGGACAGATTCTTATGGCTACACCTTC.

This clonotype was seen only a few times. Possible read error: a much larger clone is one base away. V usage is TRBV12-3 or TRBV12-4 and J usage is TRBJ1-2; D gene uncertain. The CDR3 loop spans 10 amino acids. Trimming cost V 3 bases and J 4 bases, with 0 bases left between them. CDR3 DNA sequence: TGTGCCAGCAGTTTCTATGGCTACACCTTC. Translation gives CASSFYGYTF.

V usage is TRBV12-3 or TRBV12-4 and J usage is TRBJ2-2, with D tentatively TRBD2 (6 bases). The CDR3 length is 15 residues. The V end was cut by 5 bases, the J end by 7 bases, with 17 bases between. CDR3 in amino acids: CASSKRIGGNGELFF. CDR3 nucleotides: TGTGCCAGCAGTAAAAGGATCGGGGGTAACGGGGAGCTGTTTTTT.

This clonotype was found a few times. V gene TRBV12-3 or TRBV12-4 combines with J gene TRBJ2-7; maybe TRBD2 (5 bases). This CDR3 has 13 amino acids. With 6 bases removed from V and 4 bases from J, the gap between germline ends came to 13 bases. The CDR3, as DNA: TGTGCCAGCAGGGACGAGGGAAGGTACGAGCAGTACTTC. The encoded protein is CASRDEGRYEQYF.

The V gene is TRBV20-1, the J gene TRBJ2-5, with TRBD1 matching 7 bases. The germline CDR1 and CDR2 sequences are DFQATT and SNEGSKA (reference sequence). The trim removed 5 bases at V and 1 base at J, leaving 7 bases unmatched. This CDR3 spans 14 amino acids. CDR3 coding DNA: TGCAGTGCTCCGCGTGGACAGGTCCAAGAGACCCAGTACTTC. Amino acid sequence: CSAPRGQVQETQYF.

Ten or more counts support this clonotype. In DNA form, the CDR3 reads TGCAGTGCTAGACTGGGACGGGCCCACGAGCAGTACTTC. Its translation is CSARLGRAHEQYF. The rearrangement links TRBV20-1 to TRBJ2-7; D might be TRBD1 or TRBD2, each matching 5 bases. V lost 2 bases, J lost 5 bases, and 13 bases lay in between. The CDR3 runs to 13 residues. Germline V gene data show CDR1 as DFQATT and CDR2 as SNEGSKA (reference sequence).

This clonotype was seen at least ten times. V is TRBV29-1 and J is TRBJ2-1; D may correspond to TRBD1 or TRBD2 (5 bases each). Germline V gene data show CDR1 as SQVTM and CDR2 as ANQGSEA. V lost 5 bases, J lost 6 bases, and 11 bases lay in between. This CDR3 has 12 residues. This chain's CDR3 is CSVRTGANEQFF. The CDR3 region has the DNA TGCAGCGTTCGGACTGGGGCCAATGAGCAGTTCTTC.

The rearrangement links TRBV28 to TRBJ2-7; 9 nucleotides align to TRBD1. The CDR3 is 15 residues long. Germline CDR1 MDHEN, CDR2 SYDVKM. The trim removed 1 base at V and 2 bases at J, leaving 3 bases unmatched. As DNA, the CDR3 is TGTGCCAGCAGTTTATTACAGGGGGCTGCCTACGAGCAGTACTTC. Translated: CASSLLQGAAYEQYF.

This clonotype was counted only a few times. This rearrangement joins TRBV7-9 to TRBJ2-7, with D unclear. Germline V lookup: CDR1 SEHNR, CDR2 FQNEAQ (reference sequence). The V gene lost 5 bases and the J gene lost 3 bases, with 11 bases spanning the gap. The CDR3 has 13 residues. In DNA form, the CDR3 reads TGTGCCAGCAGCCGTCGGGCCTTCTACGAGCAGTACTTC. Its protein product is CASSRRAFYEQYF.

A few counts support this clonotype. In DNA, the CDR3 is TGTGCCAGCAGCTTACTGACAGGGGGTGCCTACAATGAGCAGTTCTTC. Amino acids: CASSLLTGGAYNEQFF. V is TRBV11-1 and J is TRBJ2-1, with 9 nucleotides matching TRBD1. This CDR3 is 16 amino acids long. The V gene end was trimmed by 2 bases and the J gene end by 2 bases; junction bases not matched to a gene: 4. The germline gives CDR1 SGHAT, CDR2 FQDESV (reference sequence). The whole variable domain, filled in from reference TRBV11-1 and TRBJ2-1, reads EAEVAQSPRYKITEKSQAVAFWCDPISGHATLYWYRQILGQGPELLVQFQDESVVDDSQLPKDRFSAERLKGVDSTLKIQPAELGDSAMYLCASSLLTGGAYNEQFFGPGTRLTVL.

The CDR3 sequence is CASSLGPVDGNTIYF. CDR3 bases: TGCGCCAGCAGCTTGGGACCGGTAGATGGAAACACCATATATTTT. The genes are TRBV5-1 and TRBJ1-3; D is unresolved. Germline CDR1 SGHRS, CDR2 YFSETQ. V was pared by 0 bases and J by 3 bases, with 10 bases between. The CDR3 covers 15 residues.

This rearrangement joins TRBV5-1 to TRBJ2-4; a weak D match, TRBD2 (6 bases). Trimming pared 3 bases from V and 8 bases from J, leaving 12 bases between. CDR3 length equals 13 residues. Germline-derived CDR1 and CDR2 are SGHRS and YFSETQ. CDR3 bases: TGCGCCAGCAGCTCCGGGACTGTGGACATTCAGTACTTC. It specifies CASSSGTVDIQYF.

Details on this clonotype: A read error may explain this, as a much larger clone is one base away. The V gene is TRBV10-3, the J gene TRBJ2-1, with TRBD2 matching 7 bases. CDR1 ENHRY and CDR2 SYGVKD come from the germline V gene. The CDR3 has 12 residues. The CDR3 loop is CATSGTNDELFF. CDR3 in DNA: TGTGCCACCAGCGGGACCAATGATGAGCTGTTCTTC.

This clonotype was counted many times. V gene TRBV12-3 or TRBV12-4 combines with J gene TRBJ1-1; D is uncertain. The CDR3 has 11 amino acids. V was clipped by 2 bases and J by 6 bases, with 4 bases between them. In DNA, the CDR3 is TGTGCCAGCAGTTTAAGCGCTGAAGCTTTCTTT. Translating it yields CASSLSAEAFF.

This chain uses TRBV3-1 with TRBJ2-2; tentative D call: TRBD1 (5 bases). This CDR3 contains 15 residues. From germline, CDR1 is LGHDT and CDR2 YNNKEL (reference sequence). Trimming took off 4 bases at V and 4 bases at J, with 13 bases between the two ends. The CDR3 coding sequence is TGTGCCAGCAGCCGTGGTTCAGGGTTCACCGGGGAGCTGTTTTTT. Its protein is CASSRGSGFTGELFF. Full variable domain (missing parts from reference TRBV3-1 and TRBJ2-2): DTAVSQTPKYLVTQMGNDKSIKCEQNLGHDTMYWYKQDSKKFLKIMFSYNNKELIINETVPNRFSPKSPDKAHLNLHINSLELGDSAVYFCASSRGSGFTGELFFGEGSRLTVL.

This clonotype was detected many times. CDR3 region: CSWKGSYNEQFF. The CDR3 DNA reads as TGCAGCTGGAAGGGCTCCTACAATGAGCAGTTCTTC. This chain joins TRBV20-1 and TRBJ2-1, with D hard to call. The CDR3 is 12 amino acids. Germline-derived CDR1 and CDR2 are DFQATT and SNEGSKA (reference sequence).

The chain couples TRBV7-8 to TRBJ2-5; TRBD2 matches 7 bases. CDR1 is SGHVS and CDR2 is FQNEAQ in the germline V gene. The CDR3 is made up of 13 amino acids. V trimming: 5 bases; J trimming: 5 bases; junction bases outside the gene matches: 5. CDR3 sequence reads: CASSPTSRETQYF. CDR3 in DNA: TGTGCCAGCAGCCCGACTAGCCGGGAGACCCAGTACTTC.

This clonotype has ten or more counts. The chain recombines TRBV25-1 with TRBJ1-1, with D tentatively TRBD1 (5 bases). V lost 1 base, J lost 5 bases, and 11 bases lay in between. The CDR3 sequence is 14 residues long. Germline CDR1 is MGHDK and CDR2 is SYGVNS. The CDR3 loop is CASSEWGVGTEAFF. CDR3 sequence (DNA): TGTGCCAGCAGTGAATGGGGGGTAGGGACTGAAGCTTTCTTT.

Only a few counts were recorded for this clonotype. This rearrangement joins TRBV12-3 or TRBV12-4 to TRBJ1-4; D unclear. The CDR3 has 17 residues. Trimming took 5 bases from V and 0 from J, leaving 16 bases between them. The CDR3 spells CASSGQRIFATNEKLFF. The CDR3 nucleotides are TGTGCCAGCAGTGGGCAGAGAATTTTTGCAACTAATGAAAAACTGTTTTTT.

The rearrangement joins TRBV7-9 to TRBJ2-2; D is ambiguous. CDR1 and CDR2 (germline): SEHNR, FQNEAQ (reference sequence). Trimming took 11 bases from V and 0 from J, leaving 13 bases between them. This CDR3 contains 14 residues. CDR3 sequence reads: CAPHEDANTGELFF. CDR3 nucleotide sequence: TGTGCCCCACATGAGGACGCGAACACCGGGGAGCTGTTTTTT.

There are many counts of this clonotype. The chain joins TRBV20-1 to TRBJ2-7; D is undetermined. This CDR3 comprises 12 residues. Trimming took 3 bases from V and 2 from J, leaving 8 bases between them. The V gene's germline CDR1 is DFQATT and CDR2 SNEGSKA (reference sequence). The DNA for the CDR3 is TGCAGTGCTAGTAACTACGCCTACGAGCAGTACTTC. Encoded protein: CSASNYAYEQYF.

This chain links TRBV20-1 with TRBJ2-7, with D unclear. Germline CDR1 and CDR2: DFQATT and SNEGSKA (reference sequence). CDR3 length equals 12 residues. Trimming took 1 base from V and 6 from J, leaving 10 bases between them. CDR3 region: CSARVIGPEQYF. CDR3 nucleotides: TGCAGTGCTAGAGTGATCGGTCCCGAGCAGTACTTC.